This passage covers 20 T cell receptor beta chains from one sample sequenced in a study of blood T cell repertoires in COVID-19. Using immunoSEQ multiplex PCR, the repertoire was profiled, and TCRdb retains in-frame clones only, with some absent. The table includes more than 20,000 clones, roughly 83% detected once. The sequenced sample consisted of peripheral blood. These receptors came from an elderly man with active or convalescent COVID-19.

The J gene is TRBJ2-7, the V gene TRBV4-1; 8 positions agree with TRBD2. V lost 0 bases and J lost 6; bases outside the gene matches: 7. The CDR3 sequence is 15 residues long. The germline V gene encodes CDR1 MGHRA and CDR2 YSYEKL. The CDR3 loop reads CASSQDHGRGGEQYF. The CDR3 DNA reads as TGCGCCAGCAGCCAAGATCACGGGAGGGGAGGCGAGCAGTACTTC.

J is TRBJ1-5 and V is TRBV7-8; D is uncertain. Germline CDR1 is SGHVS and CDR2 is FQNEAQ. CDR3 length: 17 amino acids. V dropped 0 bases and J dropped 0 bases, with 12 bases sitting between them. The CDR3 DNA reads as TGTGCCAGCAGCTTAGCGAGGCAGACTTCTAGCAATCAGCCCCAGCATTTT. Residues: CASSLARQTSSNQPQHF.

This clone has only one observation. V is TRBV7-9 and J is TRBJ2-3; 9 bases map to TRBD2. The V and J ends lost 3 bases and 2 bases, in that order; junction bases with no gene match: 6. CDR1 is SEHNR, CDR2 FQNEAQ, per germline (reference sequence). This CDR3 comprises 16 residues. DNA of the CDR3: TGTGCCAGCAGCTTTAGTCTAGCGGGAATCACAGATACGCAGTATTTT. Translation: CASSFSLAGITDTQYF.

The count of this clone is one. The CDR3 sequence is CASSFIPGAYEQYF. CDR3 DNA: TGTGCCAGCAGCTTTATCCCAGGGGCCTACGAGCAGTACTTC. The chain links TRBV5-6 to TRBJ2-7; weak D call: TRBD1 (6 bases). CDR1 is SGHDT, CDR2 YYEEEE, per germline. The V gene lost 2 bases and the J gene lost 2 bases, with 11 bases spanning the gap. The CDR3 is 14 amino acids.

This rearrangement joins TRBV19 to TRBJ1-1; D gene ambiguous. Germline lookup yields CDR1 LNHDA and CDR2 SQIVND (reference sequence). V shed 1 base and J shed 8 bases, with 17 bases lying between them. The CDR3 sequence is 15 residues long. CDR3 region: CASSIGAERRLEAFF. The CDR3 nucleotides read TGTGCCAGTAGTATAGGGGCAGAACGCAGGCTGGAAGCTTTCTTT.

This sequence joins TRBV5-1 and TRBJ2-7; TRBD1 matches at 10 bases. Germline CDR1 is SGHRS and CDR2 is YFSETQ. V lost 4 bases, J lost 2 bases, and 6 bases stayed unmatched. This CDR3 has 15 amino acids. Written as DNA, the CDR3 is TGCGCCAGCAGCGTAGGGACAGGGGCAACCTACGAGCAGTACTTC. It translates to CASSVGTGATYEQYF.

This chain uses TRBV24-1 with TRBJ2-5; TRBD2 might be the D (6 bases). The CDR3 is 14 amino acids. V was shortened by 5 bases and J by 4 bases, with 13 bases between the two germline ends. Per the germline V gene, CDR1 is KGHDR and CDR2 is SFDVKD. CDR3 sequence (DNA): TGTGCCACCAGTGGGGGGGACTTCGGAGAGACCCAGTACTTC. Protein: CATSGGDFGETQYF.

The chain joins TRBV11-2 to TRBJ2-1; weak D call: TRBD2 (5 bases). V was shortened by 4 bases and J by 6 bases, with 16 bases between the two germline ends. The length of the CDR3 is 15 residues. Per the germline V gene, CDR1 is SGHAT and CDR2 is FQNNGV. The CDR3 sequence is CASSSLAWSGNEQFF. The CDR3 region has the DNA TGTGCCAGCAGCTCCCTGGCGTGGAGCGGCAATGAGCAGTTCTTC.

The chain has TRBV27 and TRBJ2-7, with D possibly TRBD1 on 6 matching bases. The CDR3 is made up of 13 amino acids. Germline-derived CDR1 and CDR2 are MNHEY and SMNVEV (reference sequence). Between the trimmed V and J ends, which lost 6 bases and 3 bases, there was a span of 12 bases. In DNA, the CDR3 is TGTGCCAGCAGACCGGGACACTTCTACGAGCAGTACTTC. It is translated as CASRPGHFYEQYF.

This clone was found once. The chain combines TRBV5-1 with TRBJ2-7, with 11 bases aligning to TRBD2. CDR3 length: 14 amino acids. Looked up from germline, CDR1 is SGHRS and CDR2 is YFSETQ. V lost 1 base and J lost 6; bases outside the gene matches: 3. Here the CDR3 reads CASSLTSGSTEQYF. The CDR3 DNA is TGCGCCAGCAGCTTGACTAGCGGGAGTACCGAGCAGTACTTC.

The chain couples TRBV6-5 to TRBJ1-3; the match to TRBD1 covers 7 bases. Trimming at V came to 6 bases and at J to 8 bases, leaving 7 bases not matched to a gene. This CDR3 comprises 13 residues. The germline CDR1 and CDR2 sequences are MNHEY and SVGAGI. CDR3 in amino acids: CASRQNRGDTIYF. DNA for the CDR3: TGTGCCAGCAGACAAAACAGGGGAGACACCATATATTTT.

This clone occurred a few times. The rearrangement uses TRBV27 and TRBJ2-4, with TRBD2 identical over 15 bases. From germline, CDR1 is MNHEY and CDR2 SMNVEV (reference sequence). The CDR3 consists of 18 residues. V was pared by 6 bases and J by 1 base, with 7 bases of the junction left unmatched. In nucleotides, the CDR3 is TGTGCCAGCAGATGGACTAGCGGGGGGGCCGGGGCCAAAAACATTCAGTACTTC. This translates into CASRWTSGGAGAKNIQYF.

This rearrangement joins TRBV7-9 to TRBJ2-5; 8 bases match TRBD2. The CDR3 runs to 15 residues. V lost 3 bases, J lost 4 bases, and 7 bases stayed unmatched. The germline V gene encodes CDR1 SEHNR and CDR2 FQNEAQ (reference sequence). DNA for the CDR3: TGTGCCAGCAGCTTCGGCTTGCGGGGGGTAGAGACCCAGTACTTC. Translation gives CASSFGLRGVETQYF.

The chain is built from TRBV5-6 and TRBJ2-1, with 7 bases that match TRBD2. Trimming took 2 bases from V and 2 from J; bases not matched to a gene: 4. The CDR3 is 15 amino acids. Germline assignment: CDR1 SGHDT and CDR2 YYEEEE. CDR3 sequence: CASSFGGTTYNEQFF. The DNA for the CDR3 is TGTGCCAGCAGCTTCGGGGGGACTACCTACAATGAGCAGTTCTTC.

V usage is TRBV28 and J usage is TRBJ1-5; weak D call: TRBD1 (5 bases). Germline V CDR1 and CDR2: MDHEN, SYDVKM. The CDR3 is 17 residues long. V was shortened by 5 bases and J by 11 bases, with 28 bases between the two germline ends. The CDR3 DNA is TGTGCCAGCAGTCTTTACGGGGGAAGTATTAGGGAATCAGCCCAGCATTTT. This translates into CASSLYGGSIRESAQHF. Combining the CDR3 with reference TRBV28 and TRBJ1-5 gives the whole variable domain DVKVTQSSRYLVKRTGEKVFLECVQDMDHENMFWYRQDPGLGLRLIYFSYDVKMKEKGDIPEGYSVSREKKERFSLILESASTNQTSMYLCASSLYGGSIRESAQHFGDGTRLSIL.

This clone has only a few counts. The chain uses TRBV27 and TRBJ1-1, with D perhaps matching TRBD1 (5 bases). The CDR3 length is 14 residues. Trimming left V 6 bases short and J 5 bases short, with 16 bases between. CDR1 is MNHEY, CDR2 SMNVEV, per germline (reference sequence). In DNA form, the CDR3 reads TGTGCCAGCAGCCGAACCAACTCAGGGACTGAAGCTTTCTTT. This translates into CASSRTNSGTEAFF.

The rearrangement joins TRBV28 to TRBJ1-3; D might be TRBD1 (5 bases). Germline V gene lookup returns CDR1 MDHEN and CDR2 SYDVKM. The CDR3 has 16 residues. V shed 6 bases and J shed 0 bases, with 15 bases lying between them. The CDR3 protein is CASRPSDSNSGNTIYF. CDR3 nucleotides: TGTGCCAGCAGACCGTCCGACAGTAACTCTGGAAACACCATATATTTT.

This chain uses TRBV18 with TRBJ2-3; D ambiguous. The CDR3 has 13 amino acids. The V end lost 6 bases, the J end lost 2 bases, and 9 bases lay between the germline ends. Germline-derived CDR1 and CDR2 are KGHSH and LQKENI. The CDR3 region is CASSGEITDTQYF. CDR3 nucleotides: TGTGCCAGCTCTGGAGAAATCACAGATACGCAGTATTTT.

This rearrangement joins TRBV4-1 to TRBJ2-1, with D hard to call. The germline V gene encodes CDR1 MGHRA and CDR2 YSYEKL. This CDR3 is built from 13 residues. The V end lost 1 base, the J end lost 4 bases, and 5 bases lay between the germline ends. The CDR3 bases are TGCGCCAGCAGCCAAGCTTATTACAATGAGCAGTTCTTC. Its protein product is CASSQAYYNEQFF.

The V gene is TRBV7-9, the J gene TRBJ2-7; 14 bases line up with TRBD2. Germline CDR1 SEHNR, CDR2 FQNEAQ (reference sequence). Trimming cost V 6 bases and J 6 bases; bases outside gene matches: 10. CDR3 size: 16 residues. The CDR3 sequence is CASSFGLAGGQGEQYF. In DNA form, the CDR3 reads TGTGCCAGCAGTTTCGGACTAGCGGGAGGCCAGGGCGAGCAGTACTTC. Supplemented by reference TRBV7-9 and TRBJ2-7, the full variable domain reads DTGVSQNPRHKITKRGQNVTFRCDPISEHNRLYWYRQTLGQGPEFLTYFQNEAQLEKSRLLSDRFSAERPKGSFSTLEIQRTEQGDSAMYLCASSFGLAGGQGEQYFGPGTRLTVT.